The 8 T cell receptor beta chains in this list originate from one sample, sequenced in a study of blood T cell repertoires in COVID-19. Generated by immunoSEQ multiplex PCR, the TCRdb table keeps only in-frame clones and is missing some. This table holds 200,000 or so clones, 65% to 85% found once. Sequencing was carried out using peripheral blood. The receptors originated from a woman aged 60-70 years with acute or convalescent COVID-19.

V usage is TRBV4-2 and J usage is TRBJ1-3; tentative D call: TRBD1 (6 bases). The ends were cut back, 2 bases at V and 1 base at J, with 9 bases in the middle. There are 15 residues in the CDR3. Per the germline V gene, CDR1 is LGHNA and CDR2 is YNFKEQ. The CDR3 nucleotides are TGTGCCAGCAGCCAAAACAGGGCTTCTGGAAACACCATATATTTT. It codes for CASSQNRASGNTIYF.

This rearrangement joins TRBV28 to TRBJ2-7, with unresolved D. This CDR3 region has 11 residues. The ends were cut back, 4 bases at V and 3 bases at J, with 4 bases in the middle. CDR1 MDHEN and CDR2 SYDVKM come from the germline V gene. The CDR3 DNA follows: TGTGCCAGCAGTTCCTACTACGAGCAGTACTTC. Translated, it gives CASSSYYEQYF.

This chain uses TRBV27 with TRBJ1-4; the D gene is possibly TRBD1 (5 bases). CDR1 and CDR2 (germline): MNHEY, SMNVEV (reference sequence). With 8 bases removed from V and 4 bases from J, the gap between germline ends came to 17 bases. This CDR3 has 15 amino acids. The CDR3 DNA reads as TGTGCCAGCTCCCTTCTGGGGGGGAATAATGAAAAACTGTTTTTT. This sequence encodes CASSLLGGNNEKLFF.

The CDR3 spells CSASRQGGNQPQHF. CDR3 in DNA: TGCAGTGCTAGTAGACAGGGGGGCAATCAGCCCCAGCATTTT. This chain links TRBV20-1 with TRBJ1-5; 9 bases map to TRBD1. From germline, CDR1 is DFQATT and CDR2 SNEGSKA (reference sequence). V lost 3 bases and J lost 2; bases outside the gene matches: 2. This CDR3 region has 14 residues.

DNA of the CDR3: TGTGCAAGTCGTGACAGGCTCAGCATTTCACCCCTCCACTTT. Translated, it gives CASRDRLSISPLHF. The chain is built from TRBV12-2 and TRBJ1-6; TRBD1, the D gene given by the table, was not confirmed from the DNA. TRBV12-2 is a pseudogene segment. The CDR3 has 14 amino acids.

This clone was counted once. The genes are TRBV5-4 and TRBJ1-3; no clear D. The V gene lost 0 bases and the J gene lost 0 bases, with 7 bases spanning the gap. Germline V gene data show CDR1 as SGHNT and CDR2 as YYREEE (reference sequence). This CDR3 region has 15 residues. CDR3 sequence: CASSLAGNSGNTIYF. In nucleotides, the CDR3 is TGTGCCAGCAGCTTGGCAGGAAACTCTGGAAACACCATATATTTT.

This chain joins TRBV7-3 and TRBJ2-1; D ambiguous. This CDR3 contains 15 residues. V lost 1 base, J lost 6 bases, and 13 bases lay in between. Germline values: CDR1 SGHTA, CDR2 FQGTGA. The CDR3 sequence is CASSLNPGLGNEQFF. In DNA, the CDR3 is TGTGCCAGCAGCTTAAATCCAGGTTTGGGCAATGAGCAGTTCTTC.

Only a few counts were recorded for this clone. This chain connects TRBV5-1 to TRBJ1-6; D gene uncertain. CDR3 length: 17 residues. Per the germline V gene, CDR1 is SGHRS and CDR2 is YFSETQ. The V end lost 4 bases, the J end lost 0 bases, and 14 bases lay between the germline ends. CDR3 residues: CASSPGQMSSYNSPLHF. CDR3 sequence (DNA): TGCGCCAGCAGCCCTGGGCAGATGAGCTCCTATAATTCACCCCTCCACTTT.